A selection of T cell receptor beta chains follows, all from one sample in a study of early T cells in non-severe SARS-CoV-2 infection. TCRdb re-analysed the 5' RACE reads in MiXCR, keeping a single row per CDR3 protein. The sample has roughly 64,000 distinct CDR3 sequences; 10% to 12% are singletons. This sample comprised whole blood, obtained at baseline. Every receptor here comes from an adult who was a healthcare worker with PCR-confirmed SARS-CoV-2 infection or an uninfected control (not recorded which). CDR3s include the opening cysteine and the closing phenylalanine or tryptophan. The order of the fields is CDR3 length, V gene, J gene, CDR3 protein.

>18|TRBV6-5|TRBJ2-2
CASSYQGLAGLNTGELFF
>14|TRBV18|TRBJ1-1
CASSPRALGTEAFF
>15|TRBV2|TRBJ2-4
CASSQDRGATDIQYF
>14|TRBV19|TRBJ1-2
CASCRIDSNYGYTF
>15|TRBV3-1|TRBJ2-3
CASSPIAGFTDTQYF
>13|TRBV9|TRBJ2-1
CASSVTGYNEQFF
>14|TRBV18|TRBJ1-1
CASSPGRAGTEAFF
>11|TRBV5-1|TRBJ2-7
CASSDGTGQYF
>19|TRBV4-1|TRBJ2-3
CASSQGFASGGIVGDTQYF
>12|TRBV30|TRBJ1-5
CAWGYSNQPQHF
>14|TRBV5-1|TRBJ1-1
CASSLVQGVPEAFF
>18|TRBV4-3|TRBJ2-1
CASSQDPSGQSSYNEQFF